The present entry profiles one TCR beta chain with its context. The V gene's germline CDR1 is LGHDT and CDR2 YNNKEL (reference sequence). With 5 bases removed from V and 2 bases from J, the gap between germline ends came to 10 bases. There are 14 residues in the CDR3. The data are from a study of blood T cell repertoires in COVID-19. Study background: Collection of acute and convalescent COVID-19 samples took place in the United States, Italy and Spain. T cells, B-cell-depleted T cells, or PBMCs supplied cDNA or gDNA.

In the original analysis: For nucleated cells, counts were estimated from reference gene primer amplification. Some clones are missing from TCRdb's copy, which holds only in-frame ones; the method was immunoSEQ multiplex PCR. V and J calls and clone size follow that table, whereas D and trimming were derived from the DNA. There are roughly 100,000 clones in the sample; 70% to 90% occur only once, and over 15% lies in the top ten. The clonotype comes from a woman of 80 years or more with acute or convalescent COVID-19. What was sequenced was peripheral blood. This chain uses TRBV3-1 (or the pseudogene TRBV3-2) with TRBJ1-3, with TRBD1 as a possible D gene (6 bases). The DNA of the CDR3 is TGTGCCAGCAGCTTCGACAGGACTGGAAACACCATATATTTT. Its translation: CASSFDRTGNTIYF.